This record looks at one T cell receptor beta chain sequence and its context. Its antigen is unknown. This entry comes from a study of identical twins. Findings and limits, study-wide: Invariant cells of the MAIT and iNKT types might have partly distorted the zero-insertion analyses.

TCRdb ran MiXCR on the 5' RACE reads and lists one entry per CDR3 protein. Of 400,000 to 550,000 distinct CDR3 sequences in the sample, 20% to 25% are singletons; the top ten hold approximately 2.9%. With V trimmed by 4 bases and J by 7 bases, 10 bases remained unmatched. The CDR3 is made up of 15 amino acids. Per the germline V gene, CDR1 is LGHDT and CDR2 is YNNKEL (reference sequence). These same data were also listed under a study on T cells expressing NK-cell markers.

The chain couples TRBV3-1 to TRBJ2-3, with 8 bases matching TRBD2. The clonotype was recovered from a woman aged 18-29 years in good health. Sequenced sample: CD4+ T cells sorted from blood. CDR3 region: CASSLQGGRRNTQYF. CDR3 sequence (DNA): TGTGCCAGCAGCCTCCAGGGCGGGAGGAGAAATACGCAGTATTTT.